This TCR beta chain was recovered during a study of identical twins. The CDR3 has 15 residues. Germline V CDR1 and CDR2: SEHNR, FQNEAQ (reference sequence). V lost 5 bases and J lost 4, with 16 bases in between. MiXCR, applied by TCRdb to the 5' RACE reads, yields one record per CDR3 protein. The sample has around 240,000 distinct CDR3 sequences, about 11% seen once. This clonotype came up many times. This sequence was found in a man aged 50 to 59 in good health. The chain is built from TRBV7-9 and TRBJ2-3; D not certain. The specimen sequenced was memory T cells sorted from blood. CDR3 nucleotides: TGTGCCAGCAGCCTACTTTCTGGGGTGGCAGATACGCAGTATTTT. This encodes CASSLLSGVADTQYF.